This T cell receptor (beta chain) is drawn from a study of cytomegalovirus exposure and HLA in healthy donors. Study outcomes and limitations: At a 0.05 false discovery rate, a later analysis found some 18,000 TCR beta sequences to be associated with HLA alleles.

A note on this clone: Its specificity is not known.

Primers for the PCR totalled 60 Vbeta and 13 Jbeta. Some clones are missing from TCRdb's copy, which holds only in-frame ones; the method was immunoSEQ multiplex PCR. The data contain 150,000 to 200,000 clones, 65% to 75% of them singletons. The CDR3 runs 16 residues. Germline CDR1 and CDR2: LGHNT and FRNRAP. V was trimmed by 1 base and J by 9 bases, leaving 19 bases between them. This sequence originates from a human donor in good health. Sequenced sample: PBMCs. The V call is TRBV12-5, the J call TRBJ2-1; D possibly corresponds to TRBD1 (6 bases). DNA of the CDR3: TGTGCTAGTGGTTTGGGCCAGTACAGGGAAGGAAGTGAGCAGTTCTTC. This encodes CASGLGQYREGSEQFF. Full variable domain (outside the CDR3, taken from reference TRBV12-5 and TRBJ2-1): DARVTQTPRHKVTEMGQEVTMRCQPILGHNTVFWYRQTMMQGLELLAYFRNRAPLDDSGMPKDRFSAEMPDATLATLKIQPSEPRDSAVYFCASGLGQYREGSEQFFGPGTRLTVL.